A selection of T cell receptor beta chains follows, all from one sample in a study of blood T cell repertoires in COVID-19. The table came from immunoSEQ multiplex PCR; TCRdb's copy has only in-frame clones and leaves some out. The data show tens of thousands of clones, approximately 84% seen once. Sequencing used peripheral blood. The receptors here all came from a man between 60 and 75 years old with active or convalescent COVID-19. Each CDR3 is given with its conserved first and last residue. D genes are given only for firm matches. For some rows the clone size is stated as once, few or many, or as a class when expanded; others skip it.

D gene,V gene,clone size,J gene,CDR3 DNA,CDR3 protein
.,TRBV5-4,few,TRBJ1-5,TGTGCCAGCAGCATAAATACAAATCAGCCCCAGCATTTT,CASSINTNQPQHF
TRBD1,TRBV24-1,.,TRBJ1-4,TGTGCCACCAGTTCACCCGTCGGGACAGGGGACAAAAAACTGTTTTTT,CATSSPVGTGDKKLFF
.,TRBV7-8,.,TRBJ2-2,TGTGCCAGCAGCCCCAGGGACTACACCGGGGAGCTGTTTTTT,CASSPRDYTGELFF
TRBD1,TRBV25-1,.,TRBJ1-1,TGTGCCAGCAGTTCCCGGACAGGGGCCACTGAAGCTTTCTTT,CASSSRTGATEAFF
TRBD1,TRBV19,.,TRBJ2-3,TGTGCCAGTAGTCCCGGGACAGGGGGCAGTGGCACAGATACGCAGTATTTT,CASSPGTGGSGTDTQYF
TRBD2,TRBV3-1/TRBV3-2,.,TRBJ2-3,TGTGCCAGCAGCCACTCGCCGGGACTAGCGGGGGGCACAGATACGCAGTATTTT,CASSHSPGLAGGTDTQYF
.,TRBV9,.,TRBJ2-7,TGTGCCAGCAGCGTATGGGGGGTAGGAGACGAGCAGTACTTC,CASSVWGVGDEQYF
TRBD1,TRBV11-2,.,TRBJ2-7,TGTGCCAGCAGCCGACCGGACAGGGTCTACGAGCAGTACTTC,CASSRPDRVYEQYF
.,TRBV29-1,.,TRBJ1-1,TGCAGCGTTGCAAGGGGGGGCACCGGGACTGAAGCTTTCTTT,CSVARGGTGTEAFF
.,TRBV5-1,.,TRBJ1-3,TGCGCCAGCAGCTCTGGACAGCGCCCAACTGGAAACACCATATATTTT,CASSSGQRPTGNTIYF
TRBD1,TRBV6-1,.,TRBJ1-1,TGTGCCATTTCGGGACAGGCCAAGTTGAACACTGAAGCTTTCTTT,CAISGQAKLNTEAFF
TRBD1,TRBV3-1/TRBV3-2,.,TRBJ1-2,TGTGCCAGCAGCCAAGGCGTCTCAGGGGGCTATGGCTACACCTTC,CASSQGVSGGYGYTF
.,TRBV4-3,.,TRBJ1-2,TGCGCCAGCAGCCAAGATCCCCGGGACATGTCCTATGGCTACACCTTC,CASSQDPRDMSYGYTF
TRBD1,TRBV30,.,TRBJ2-6,TGTGCCTGGCAGGGGGCAGGGGGGGCCAACGTCCTGACTTTC,CAWQGAGGANVLTF
.,TRBV6-1,.,TRBJ1-5,TGTGCCAGCAGTGCGGGGACTAGTCGATATAGCAATCAGCCCCAGCATTTT,CASSAGTSRYSNQPQHF
TRBD1,TRBV5-6,once,TRBJ2-1,TGTGCCAGCAGCACAAGCCCGGGACAGGGTTACAATGAGCAGTTCTTC,CASSTSPGQGYNEQFF
TRBD2,TRBV6-2/TRBV6-3,.,TRBJ2-7,TGTGCCAGCAGCCCAGGACTAGCGGGGCCCTACGAGCAGTACTTC,CASSPGLAGPYEQYF
.,TRBV5-6,.,TRBJ1-1,TGTGCCAGCAGCACTAGACAGGTTTTACTCTACACTGAAGCTTTCTTT,CASSTRQVLLYTEAFF
.,TRBV7-9,.,TRBJ2-2,TGTGCCAGCAGCTCCTTCACCGGGGAGCTGTTTTTT,CASSSFTGELFF
.,TRBV7-2,.,TRBJ1-6,TGTGCCAGCAGCCTTCGGGGGGGAGCGAATTCACCCCTCCACTTT,CASSLRGGANSPLHF
TRBD1,TRBV19,.,TRBJ2-3,TGTGCCAGTAGTTTATACCGACAGGGCTTTAGCACAGATACGCAGTATTTT,CASSLYRQGFSTDTQYF
TRBD1,TRBV29-1,medium-sized,TRBJ1-2,TGCAGCGTTCTTCGGGACAGGGCAGAAGGCTACACCTTC,CSVLRDRAEGYTF
TRBD1,TRBV7-8,.,TRBJ2-1,TGTGCCAGCAGCTCCCCACGGGACAGGTCAAGGTACAATGAGCAGTTCTTC,CASSSPRDRSRYNEQFF
.,TRBV7-2,.,TRBJ1-5,TGTGCCAGCAGCCCAGTGGTCAATCAGCCCCAGCATTTT,CASSPVVNQPQHF
TRBD1,TRBV7-2,once,TRBJ2-7,TGTGCCAGCAGCTGGAAAGGGACAGGAATCGTCTCCTACGAGCAGTACTTC,CASSWKGTGIVSYEQYF
.,TRBV30,few,TRBJ1-1,TGTGCCTGGGAGAGGGCAGGGGACACTGAAGCTTTCTTT,CAWERAGDTEAFF
.,TRBV4-3,once,TRBJ1-3,TGCGCCAGCAGCCAAGGGGCAGGGGCAACCGCTGGAAACACCATATATTTT,CASSQGAGATAGNTIYF
TRBD2,TRBV4-2,few,TRBJ2-3,TGTGCCAGCAGCCTAAGCTCACTAGCGGGGGCCACAGATACGCAGTATTTT,CASSLSSLAGATDTQYF
.,TRBV18,.,TRBJ2-3,TGTGCCAGCTCACCACCGGTAGGGGGGGGCACAGATACGCAGTATTTT,CASSPPVGGGTDTQYF
TRBD2,TRBV27,.,TRBJ2-5,TGTGCCAGCAGTTTCTCCTGGACTAGTGGGGAGACCCAGTACTTC,CASSFSWTSGETQYF
.,TRBV7-9,.,TRBJ2-3,TGTGCCAGCAGCCAAGCAGCGGGTACTAGCACAGATACGCAGTATTTT,CASSQAAGTSTDTQYF
TRBD1,TRBV18,.,TRBJ2-1,TGTGCCAGCTCACAAAACTTGGGGACAGGGGGTACCTACAATGAGCAGTTCTTC,CASSQNLGTGGTYNEQFF
.,TRBV7-9,.,TRBJ1-1,TGTGCCAGCAGCTTAGCGGGGGGACGCGCGAACACTGAAGCTTTCTTT,CASSLAGGRANTEAFF
TRBD2,TRBV3-1/TRBV3-2,.,TRBJ2-5,TGTGCCAGCAGCCAAGATCGGTCGGTAGCGGGAACCCAAGAGACCCAGTACTTC,CASSQDRSVAGTQETQYF
.,TRBV27,.,TRBJ1-5,TGTGCCAGCAGTTTCCCAGGGCAGGGTGGCAATCAGCCCCAGCATTTT,CASSFPGQGGNQPQHF
.,TRBV4-3,.,TRBJ2-1,TGCGCCAGCAGCCAAGAACAGGGCCCGAGGGAGCAGTTCTTC,CASSQEQGPREQFF
.,TRBV27,.,TRBJ1-6,TGTGCCAGCAGTACAGGGCTGAGGAATTCACCCCTCCACTTT,CASSTGLRNSPLHF
.,TRBV6-5,.,TRBJ2-7,TGTGCCAGCAGTTACTCGAAGACGGGTGGCTACGAGCAGTACTTC,CASSYSKTGGYEQYF
.,TRBV24-1,.,TRBJ2-7,TGTGCCACCAGTGACGGAAGGGGGAACGAGCAGTACTTC,CATSDGRGNEQYF
.,TRBV7-9,once,TRBJ1-2,TGTGCCAGCAGCTTAGAGGTCGGGAACTATGGCTACACCTTC,CASSLEVGNYGYTF
.,TRBV3-1/TRBV3-2,.,TRBJ1-3,TGTGCCAGCACCGTAGCTTCTGGAAACACCATATATTTT,CASTVASGNTIYF
TRBD1,TRBV5-4,once,TRBJ1-2,TGTGCCAGCAGCTTGGGGGGGGACAGGCGTGTGGATGGCTACACCTTC,CASSLGGDRRVDGYTF
.,TRBV6-2/TRBV6-3,.,TRBJ1-5,TGTGCCAGCAGTAAAACGGGACTCCCATATCAGCCCCAGCATTTT,CASSKTGLPYQPQHF
.,TRBV29-1,.,TRBJ1-1,TGCAGCGCACAGAACACTGAAGCTTTCTTT,CSAQNTEAFF